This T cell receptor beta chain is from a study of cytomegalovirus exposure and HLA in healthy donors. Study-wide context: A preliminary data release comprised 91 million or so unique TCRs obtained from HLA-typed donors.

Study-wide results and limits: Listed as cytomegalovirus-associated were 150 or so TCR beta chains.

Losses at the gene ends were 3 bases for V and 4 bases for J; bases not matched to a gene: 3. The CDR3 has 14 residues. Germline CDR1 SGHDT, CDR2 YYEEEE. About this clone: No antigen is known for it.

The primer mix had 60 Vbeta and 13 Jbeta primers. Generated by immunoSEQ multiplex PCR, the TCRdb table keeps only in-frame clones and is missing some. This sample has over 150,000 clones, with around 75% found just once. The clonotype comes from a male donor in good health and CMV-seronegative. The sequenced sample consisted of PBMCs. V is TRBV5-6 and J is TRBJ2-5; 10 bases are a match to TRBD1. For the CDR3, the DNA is TGTGCCAGCAGCTCCCGGACAGGGGGAGAGACCCAGTACTTC. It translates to CASSSRTGGETQYF.